The entry below gives a single TCR beta chain sequence along with its context. This specimen belongs to a study of blood T cell repertoires in COVID-19. Study information: The origin of the acute and convalescent COVID-19 samples was the United States, Italy and Spain. T cells, B-cell-depleted T cells, or PBMCs provided the cDNA or gDNA that served as material.

This CDR3 is built from 13 residues. Deletions cut 5 bases from V and 4 bases from J, with 12 bases between. Looked up from germline, CDR1 is LNHDA and CDR2 is SQIVND (reference sequence). In the study's own analysis: Scientists estimated how many nucleated cells there were by amplifying reference gene primers. Profiling relied on immunoSEQ multiplex PCR, and the TCRdb table lists in-frame clones only, not all of them. Clone size and the V and J calls come from that table; the DNA yielded D and trimming. Of roughly 250,000 clones in the sample, about 88% are singletons; the top ten hold around 2.2%. Specimen: peripheral blood. This rearrangement joins TRBV19 to TRBJ2-7, with a tentative D call TRBD1 (6 bases). This sequence originates from a woman aged 40 to 50 who had recovered from COVID-19. The CDR3 region is CASSAPGDYEQYF. The CDR3 DNA sequence: TGTGCCAGTAGTGCACCAGGGGATTACGAGCAGTACTTC.